The 18 T cell receptor beta chains presented below share a single source sample, sequenced in a study of T cell changes during pregnancy in multiple sclerosis. Repertoires were generated with immunoSEQ multiplex PCR, while TCRdb's copy carries only in-frame clones and drops some. The data show 79,000 or so clones, approximately 90% seen once. Sequenced material: peripheral blood, taken in the first trimester of pregnancy. The receptors were sampled from a female donor in good health, enrolled as a control in a pregnancy study.

The CDR3, as DNA: TGTGCCAGCAGCCTCACAGGGAGTGGCACTGAAGCTTTCTTT. Translated, it gives CASSLTGSGTEAFF. The V call is TRBV7-2, the J call TRBJ1-1; perhaps TRBD1 as D (6 bases). CDR3 length: 14 residues. Trimming shortened V by 5 bases and J by 4 bases, and 14 bases separated the two germline ends. Germline loops: CDR1 SGHTA, CDR2 FQGNSA.

The chain joins TRBV18 to TRBJ2-7, with D tentatively TRBD1 (6 bases). Germline V CDR1 and CDR2: KGHSH, LQKENI. The V end lost 6 bases, the J end lost 1 base, and 10 bases lay between the germline ends. CDR3 length: 13 residues. CDR3: CASSRTESYEQYF. The CDR3 nucleotides are TGTGCCAGCTCTCGGACAGAATCCTACGAGCAGTACTTC.

The chain uses TRBV7-2 and TRBJ1-5; 7 bases map to TRBD1. With V trimmed by 4 bases and J by 6 bases, 9 bases remained unmatched. CDR3 length: 15 amino acids. CDR1 SGHTA and CDR2 FQGNSA come from the germline V gene. CDR3 residues: CASSSGQEPGQPQHF. CDR3 nucleotides: TGTGCCAGCAGCTCTGGACAGGAGCCAGGTCAGCCCCAGCATTTT.

The chain couples TRBV4-2 to TRBJ2-1, with a possible D match to TRBD2 (6 bases). V gave up 4 bases and J gave up 8 bases, with 21 bases separating them. Germline V gene lookup returns CDR1 LGHNA and CDR2 YNFKEQ. This CDR3 contains 16 residues. The CDR3 protein is CASSPRDSPTTDEQFF. CDR3 coding DNA: TGTGCCAGCAGCCCCCGGGACTCCCCAACTACAGATGAGCAGTTCTTC.

This clone has only one observation. This CDR3 is CASSSEGGYRTGELFF. The CDR3 coding sequence is TGTGCCAGCAGCTCCGAGGGCGGCTATAGGACCGGGGAGCTGTTTTTT. The chain employs TRBV5-6 and TRBJ2-2; D might be TRBD2 (5 bases). Per the germline V gene, CDR1 is SGHDT and CDR2 is YYEEEE. This CDR3 spans 16 amino acids. Trimming shortened V by 3 bases and J by 5 bases, and 17 bases separated the two germline ends.

This chain joins TRBV19 and TRBJ1-2; D is perhaps TRBD1 (6 bases). This CDR3 has 16 amino acids. V was shortened by 4 bases and J by 0 bases, with 15 bases between the two germline ends. Germline V CDR1 and CDR2: LNHDA, SQIVND (reference sequence). The CDR3 here is CASSTAGDQANYGYTF. The CDR3 DNA reads TGTGCCAGTAGTACAGCAGGGGACCAAGCTAACTATGGCTACACCTTC.

The V and J genes are TRBV11-3 and TRBJ2-1, with D perhaps TRBD2 (6 bases). CDR3 length: 17 amino acids. The germline V gene encodes CDR1 SGHNT and CDR2 YENEEA. Trimming left V 1 base short and J 6 bases short, with 19 bases between. The CDR3 DNA reads as TGTGCCAGCAGCTTAGGGGGGGTCGGGTTAACGGGCAATGAGCAGTTCTTC. Protein product: CASSLGGVGLTGNEQFF.

The V call is TRBV7-8, the J call TRBJ2-7, with D possibly matching TRBD1 (6 bases). The CDR3 runs 15 residues. Germline loops: CDR1 SGHVS, CDR2 FQNEAQ. Deletions cut 1 base from V and 0 bases from J, with 10 bases between. The DNA of the CDR3 is TGTGCCAGCAGCTTAGGAAGGGGGAGCTCCTACGAGCAGTACTTC. Translation gives CASSLGRGSSYEQYF.

In DNA, the CDR3 is TGTGCCAGCAGGGTACAGGGTCAGCCCCAGCATTTT. As protein: CASRVQGQPQHF. The chain employs TRBV28 and TRBJ1-5, with D tentatively TRBD1 (6 bases). Trimming left V 6 bases short and J 6 bases short, with 9 bases between. Germline V CDR1 and CDR2: MDHEN, SYDVKM. This CDR3 is built from 12 residues.

The chain carries TRBV27 and TRBJ2-7; D possibly corresponds to TRBD2 (6 bases). Trimming took off 4 bases at V and 0 bases at J, with 10 bases between the two ends. The CDR3 sequence is 14 residues long. Germline CDR1 reads MNHEY; CDR2 reads SMNVEV (reference sequence). Written as DNA, the CDR3 is TGTGCCAGCAGTTACCGGGGGTACTCCTACGAGCAGTACTTC. It yields the protein CASSYRGYSYEQYF.

The chain combines TRBV19 with TRBJ2-2, with D maybe TRBD2 (7 bases). V lost 7 bases to trimming and J lost 4 bases, with 19 bases between them. CDR1 is LNHDA and CDR2 is SQIVND in the germline V gene (reference sequence). CDR3 length: 16 residues. The CDR3 coding sequence is TGTGCCAGTACCACTAAGGGGGGGGCCTCCACCGGGGAGCTGTTTTTT. Translating gives CASTTKGGASTGELFF.

The chain employs TRBV7-6 and TRBJ2-2; TRBD1 might be the D (7 bases). This CDR3 contains 15 residues. The germline CDR1 and CDR2 sequences are SGHVS and FNYEAQ. The V gene lost 6 bases and the J gene lost 6 bases, with 17 bases spanning the gap. DNA of the CDR3: TGTGCCAGCAGTCGACAGGGAGGTCGCTCCGGGGAGCTGTTTTTT. This gives the protein CASSRQGGRSGELFF.

The V and J genes are TRBV4-1 and TRBJ2-7; 8 bases match TRBD1. The CDR3 is 17 residues long. Germline values: CDR1 MGHRA, CDR2 YSYEKL. V lost 2 bases, J lost 4 bases, and 13 bases stayed unmatched. The DNA for the CDR3 is TGCGCCAGCAGCCAATCTCGGTCTGGCCAGGGGGCTTACGAGCAGTACTTC. Translation gives CASSQSRSGQGAYEQYF.

V and J are TRBV4-3 and TRBJ2-5, with 7 bases aligning to TRBD2. CDR3 length: 16 residues. The germline CDR1 and CDR2 sequences are LGHNA and YSLEER. The ends lost 0 bases at V and 0 bases at J; junction bases unmatched: 4. CDR3 nucleotide sequence: TGCGCCAGCAGCCAAGAGGACGGGGGGAACCAAGAGACCCAGTACTTC. Its protein is CASSQEDGGNQETQYF.

The chain links TRBV7-2 to TRBJ2-1; 11 bases fit TRBD2. The CDR3 has 15 amino acids. The junction had 5 bases not matched to a gene; V was cut back by 4 bases and J by 6 bases. CDR1 and CDR2 (germline): SGHTA, FQGNSA. CDR3 sequence (DNA): TGTGCCAGCAGCTGGGGACTAGCGGACCGCAATGAGCAGTTCTTC. Translation gives CASSWGLADRNEQFF.

The V call is TRBV2, the J call TRBJ1-5, with D tentatively TRBD1 (5 bases). The V gene lost 7 bases and the J gene lost 2 bases, with 12 bases spanning the gap. The CDR3 extends over 14 amino acids. Germline V gene data show CDR1 as SNHLY and CDR2 as FYNNEI. In DNA, the CDR3 is TGTGCCAGCACGGTAGGAGGGGGCAATCAGCCCCAGCATTTT. It encodes CASTVGGGNQPQHF. Full variable domain (missing parts from reference TRBV2 and TRBJ1-5): EPEVTQTPSHQVTQMGQEVILRCVPISNHLYFYWYRQILGQKVEFLVSFYNNEISEKSEIFDDQFSVERPDGSNFTLKIRSTKLEDSAMYFCASTVGGGNQPQHFGDGTRLSIL.

The rearrangement joins TRBV6-5 to TRBJ2-2; D is possibly TRBD2 (6 bases). The V gene's germline CDR1 is MNHEY and CDR2 SVGAGI. The ends were cut back, 6 bases at V and 1 base at J, with 6 bases in the middle. This CDR3 region has 13 residues. CDR3 coding DNA: TGTGCCAGCAGGCGGGGGAACACCGGGGAGCTGTTTTTT. Translated: CASRRGNTGELFF.

This clone was recorded a few times. Here the CDR3 DNA reads TGTGCCAGCAGCGAGACAGGGGGCTACGAGCAGTACTTC. Translating it yields CASSETGGYEQYF. This chain connects TRBV13 to TRBJ2-7, with 9 bases that match TRBD1. Germline CDR1 reads PRHDT; CDR2 reads FYEKMQ (reference sequence). The trim removed 5 bases at V and 3 bases at J, leaving 2 bases unmatched. This CDR3 is built from 13 residues.